The 29 T cell receptor beta chains in this list originate from one sample, sequenced in a study of cytomegalovirus exposure and HLA in healthy donors. The PCR had 60 Vbeta and 13 Jbeta primers. TCRdb's copy holds only in-frame clones and misses some; the assay was immunoSEQ multiplex PCR. The repertoire includes some 180,000 clones, 78% of them detected once, and about 3% sits in the top ten. Sequencing was carried out using PBMCs. The receptors originated from a female donor in good health and CMV-seronegative.

The rearrangement joins TRBV6-5 to TRBJ1-2; no reliable D call. Germline CDR1 and CDR2: MNHEY and SVGAGI. The CDR3 is 12 amino acids. Trimming took 8 bases from V and 1 from J, leaving 8 bases between them. The CDR3 region has the DNA TGTGCCAGCGGGGAGGGTAACTATGGCTACACCTTC. Its protein product is CASGEGNYGYTF.

In its sample, this clone was seen a few times. The chain employs TRBV9 and TRBJ2-1; D not certain. This CDR3 comprises 11 residues. Germline CDR1 is SGDLS and CDR2 is YYNGEE. Trimming stripped 2 bases from V and 8 bases from J, with 5 bases between. CDR3 in amino acids: CASSVRDEQFF. In nucleotides, the CDR3 is TGTGCCAGCAGCGTCCGGGATGAGCAGTTCTTC.

V is TRBV5-1 and J is TRBJ2-7; a possible D gene is TRBD2 (6 bases). Germline values: CDR1 SGHRS, CDR2 YFSETQ. This CDR3 region has 14 residues. The V end was cut by 0 bases, the J end by 7 bases, with 14 bases between. The chain's CDR3 is CASSLAPPEGEQYF. For the CDR3, the DNA is TGCGCCAGCAGCTTGGCCCCACCGGAGGGAGAGCAGTACTTC. Filled out from reference TRBV5-1 and TRBJ2-7, the complete variable domain reads KAGVTQTPRYLIKTRGQQVTLSCSPISGHRSVSWYQQTPGQGLQFLFEYFSETQRNKGNFPGRFSGRQFSNSRSEMNVSTLELGDSALYLCASSLAPPEGEQYFGPGTRLTVT.

The CDR3 sequence is CASSLERSAEKLFF. For the CDR3, the DNA is TGTGCCAGCAGCTTGGAGAGGTCGGCTGAAAAACTGTTTTTT. The J gene is TRBJ1-4, the V gene TRBV5-6; D is uncertain. With 0 bases removed from V and 7 bases from J, the gap between germline ends came to 10 bases. CDR1 and CDR2 from the germline V gene are SGHDT and YYEEEE. The CDR3 is made up of 14 amino acids.

Worth noting for this clone: Other DNA sequences in the same sample also yield this CDR3. The CDR3 DNA reads TGTGCCAGCTCACCGGGCAGGGGCGGCGAGCAGTACTTC. As protein: CASSPGRGGEQYF. V gene TRBV18 combines with J gene TRBJ2-7, with TRBD1 as a possible D gene (6 bases). The CDR3 totals 13 residues. Trimming took off 3 bases at V and 6 bases at J, with 12 bases between the two ends. The germline CDR1 and CDR2 sequences are KGHSH and LQKENI.

The chain is built from TRBV6-5 and TRBJ2-5, with D unresolved. Gene TRBJ2-7 matches the end of the DNA better, so the J call may be wrong. CDR3 size: 13 residues. Germline V gene sequence: CDR1 MNHEY, CDR2 SVGAGI. CDR3 sequence reads: CASSYQRSYEQYF. As DNA, the CDR3 is TGTGCCAGCAGTTATCAGAGGTCCTACGAGCAGTACTTC.

V gene TRBV9 combines with J gene TRBJ2-1; 7 nucleotides line up with TRBD2. The ends lost 0 bases at V and 8 bases at J; junction bases unmatched: 11. CDR1 is SGDLS, CDR2 YYNGEE, per germline. This CDR3 has 16 residues. The CDR3 DNA reads TGTGCCAGCAGCGTAGGGGGAGGGCGAGCCTGGGATGAGCAGTTCTTC. This translates into CASSVGGGRAWDEQFF.

This clone was counted only a few times. This rearrangement joins TRBV5-1 to TRBJ2-2; TRBD1 agrees at 9 bases. J gave up 2 bases and V 2 bases, and 7 bases lay outside the gene matches. This CDR3 region has 17 residues. Germline V gene data show CDR1 as SGHRS and CDR2 as YFSETQ. The CDR3 loop reads CASSFLGQGINTGELFF. CDR3 nucleotides: TGCGCCAGCAGCTTTCTTGGACAGGGGATCAACACCGGGGAGCTGTTTTTT.

The V and J genes are TRBV9 and TRBJ2-1, with D maybe TRBD1 (6 bases). V was pared by 0 bases and J by 9 bases, with 10 bases between. Germline V gene sequence: CDR1 SGDLS, CDR2 YYNGEE. This CDR3 contains 13 residues. Here the CDR3 reads CASSVVLGGEQFF. CDR3 sequence (DNA): TGTGCCAGCAGCGTAGTTTTAGGGGGTGAGCAGTTCTTC.

The rearrangement links TRBV27 to TRBJ2-1; D is unresolved. The CDR3 is 12 amino acids. V was trimmed by 3 bases and J by 6 bases, leaving 6 bases between them. Germline lookup yields CDR1 MNHEY and CDR2 SMNVEV (reference sequence). This CDR3 reads CASSFGSNEQFF. Written as DNA, the CDR3 is TGTGCCAGCAGTTTCGGTTCCAATGAGCAGTTCTTC.

This clone has just a few counts. J is TRBJ1-2 and V is TRBV6-1; 11 bases line up with TRBD1. Germline CDR1 reads MNHNS; CDR2 reads SASEGT. After removal of 6 bases from V and 6 bases from J, the junction contained 3 bases not matched to a gene. The CDR3 has 13 amino acids. As DNA, the CDR3 is TGTGCCAGCAGGGGGACAGGGGGACATGGCTACACCTTC. As protein: CASRGTGGHGYTF.

A single count supports this clone. This sequence joins TRBV7-8 and TRBJ2-1; 8 bases match TRBD2. Germline CDR1 and CDR2: SGHVS and FQNEAQ. V lost 2 bases and J lost 0; bases outside the gene matches: 3. CDR3 length: 16 residues. The CDR3 loop is CASSLLAGPSYNEQFF. CDR3 coding DNA: TGTGCCAGCAGCTTACTAGCGGGCCCCTCCTACAATGAGCAGTTCTTC. The entire variable domain, with the rest obtained from reference TRBV7-8 and TRBJ2-1, is as follows: GAGVSQSPRYKVAKRGQDVALRCDPISGHVSLFWYQQALGQGPEFLTYFQNEAQLDKSGLPSDRFFAERPEGSVSTLKIQRTQQEDSAVYLCASSLLAGPSYNEQFFGPGTRLTVL.

V gene TRBV25-1 combines with J gene TRBJ2-3; 8 bases are shared with TRBD2. The V gene's germline CDR1 is MGHDK and CDR2 SYGVNS. The CDR3 totals 15 residues. V gave up 5 bases and J gave up 0 bases; unmatched junction bases: 4. CDR3 bases: TGTGCCAGCAGTCGTAGCGGGGCCAGCACAGATACGCAGTATTTT. Encoded protein: CASSRSGASTDTQYF.

The J gene is TRBJ2-2, the V gene TRBV29-1, with 9 bases aligning to TRBD1. The junction had 3 bases not matched to a gene; V was cut back by 4 bases and J by 3 bases. This CDR3 is 14 amino acids long. Per germline, CDR1 SQVTM and CDR2 ANQGSEA. CDR3 protein: CSVVRDRDTGELFF. The CDR3 region has the DNA TGCAGCGTTGTTAGGGACAGGGACACCGGGGAGCTGTTTTTT.

V and J are TRBV4-2 and TRBJ2-7; D may be TRBD2 (6 bases). The germline V gene has CDR1 LGHNA and CDR2 YNFKEQ. V was clipped by 0 bases and J by 2 bases, with 11 bases between them. CDR3 length equals 15 residues. The CDR3 here is CASSQESGWAYEQYF. DNA of the CDR3: TGTGCCAGCAGCCAAGAGAGCGGGTGGGCCTACGAGCAGTACTTC.

The chain joins TRBV4-1 to TRBJ1-1; D gene uncertain. The germline V gene encodes CDR1 MGHRA and CDR2 YSYEKL. This CDR3 spans 14 amino acids. V shed 3 bases and J shed 0 bases, with 8 bases lying between them. The CDR3 is CASSQQAMNTEAFF. DNA of the CDR3: TGCGCCAGCAGCCAGCAGGCGATGAACACTGAAGCTTTCTTT.

The rearrangement joins TRBV7-9 to TRBJ2-7, with D perhaps TRBD1 (6 bases). CDR3 length: 14 residues. Germline CDR1 is SEHNR and CDR2 is FQNEAQ (reference sequence). Trimming pared 0 bases from V and 4 bases from J, leaving 10 bases between. CDR3 loop: CASSLANREYEQYF. CDR3 coding DNA: TGTGCCAGCAGCTTAGCGAACAGGGAGTACGAGCAGTACTTC.

The CDR3 sequence is CSVESGGDTQYF. In DNA form, the CDR3 reads TGCAGCGTTGAGTCGGGGGGAGATACGCAGTATTTT. This rearrangement joins TRBV29-1 to TRBJ2-3; 7 nucleotides line up with TRBD2. J gave up 5 bases and V 3 bases, and 2 bases lay outside the gene matches. The CDR3 extends over 12 amino acids. CDR1 SQVTM and CDR2 ANQGSEA come from the germline V gene.

This chain connects TRBV7-2 to TRBJ2-3, with TRBD2 matching over 14 bases. The CDR3 extends over 16 amino acids. Trimming at V came to 4 bases and at J to 3 bases, leaving 3 bases not matched to a gene. Germline assignment: CDR1 SGHTA and CDR2 FQGNSA. This chain's CDR3 is CASSWTSGGYTDTQYF. CDR3 sequence (DNA): TGTGCCAGCAGCTGGACTAGCGGGGGGTATACAGATACGCAGTATTTT.

This clone has a single count. The CDR3 region is CASSQGQGLIYEQYF. CDR3 DNA sequence: TGTGCCAGCAGCCAGGGACAGGGGCTAATTTACGAGCAGTACTTC. The chain carries TRBV7-2 and TRBJ2-7; 10 nucleotides agree with TRBD1. From germline, CDR1 is SGHTA and CDR2 FQGNSA. The length of the CDR3 is 15 residues. With 5 bases clipped from V and 4 bases from J, the junction kept 8 bases outside the gene matches.

J is TRBJ1-5 and V is TRBV19; D unclear. Germline CDR1 LNHDA, CDR2 SQIVND (reference sequence). V shed 0 bases and J shed 2 bases, with 8 bases lying between them. The CDR3 length is 15 residues. Here the CDR3 DNA reads TGTGCCAGTAGTATAGATTCCGGGGGCAATCAGCCCCAGCATTTT. It encodes CASSIDSGGNQPQHF.

The V gene is TRBV6-1, the J gene TRBJ1-5; 11 bases align to TRBD1. V was clipped by 2 bases and J by 4 bases; unmatched bases: 7. Germline CDR1 reads MNHNS; CDR2 reads SASEGT. CDR3 length equals 17 residues. CDR3 region: CASSETDRGRLNQPQHF. CDR3 coding DNA: TGTGCCAGCAGTGAAACGGACAGGGGGCGGCTAAATCAGCCCCAGCATTTT.

CDR3 coding DNA: TGTGCCAGCAGCCTTTCCAGGGGGCTCGGCTATGGCTACACCTTC. Translation: CASSLSRGLGYGYTF. The gene calls are TRBV7-8 and TRBJ1-2; 8 bases align to TRBD1. The CDR3 length is 15 residues. Trimming at V came to 5 bases and at J to 4 bases, leaving 9 bases not matched to a gene. The germline V gene has CDR1 SGHVS and CDR2 FQNEAQ.

The rearrangement uses TRBV7-2 and TRBJ1-4; possible D gene TRBD1, 6 bases. V was trimmed by 1 base and J by 3 bases, leaving 18 bases between them. Germline lookup yields CDR1 SGHTA and CDR2 FQGNSA. The CDR3 contains 18 residues. This CDR3 reads CASSLEGRGVRANEKLFF. In DNA, the CDR3 is TGTGCCAGCAGCTTAGAGGGCAGGGGAGTTAGGGCTAATGAAAAACTGTTTTTT.

The rearrangement links TRBV20-1 to TRBJ1-2; D remains unclear. The CDR3 covers 11 residues. Germline lookup yields CDR1 DFQATT and CDR2 SNEGSKA (reference sequence). V was trimmed by 3 bases and J by 6 bases, leaving 8 bases between them. The CDR3 spells CSASTANGYTF. DNA for the CDR3: TGCAGTGCTAGCACAGCAAATGGCTACACCTTC.

CDR3 sequence: CASRSPDRERGEQYF. The CDR3 DNA sequence: TGTGCCAGCAGAAGCCCGGACAGGGAAAGGGGCGAGCAGTACTTC. The chain couples TRBV6-5 to TRBJ2-7; 8 bases are shared with TRBD1. J was trimmed by 6 bases and V by 6 bases; bases with no gene match: 13. Germline CDR1 MNHEY, CDR2 SVGAGI. This CDR3 contains 15 residues.

The sample holds a few counts of this clone. The chain recombines TRBV19 with TRBJ1-1, with D perhaps matching TRBD1 (6 bases). This CDR3 comprises 14 residues. The V gene lost 3 bases and the J gene lost 1 base, with 9 bases spanning the gap. Germline assignment: CDR1 LNHDA and CDR2 SQIVND (reference sequence). The CDR3 nucleotides read TGTGCCAGTAGTATGGGGGCGGCGAACACTGAAGCTTTCTTT. Protein sequence: CASSMGAANTEAFF.

The chain is built from TRBV7-2 and TRBJ2-1; TRBD2 agrees at 7 bases. V was clipped by 1 base and J by 8 bases; unmatched bases: 8. Germline CDR1 and CDR2: SGHTA and FQGNSA. The CDR3 is made up of 15 amino acids. CDR3 residues: CASSLEAGRVHEQFF. The CDR3, as DNA: TGTGCCAGCAGCTTAGAAGCGGGGAGGGTCCATGAGCAGTTCTTC.

The CDR3 nucleotides read TGCGCCAGCAGCTTGGTAGGAGGGGGGGGCACGAACACTGAAGCTTTCTTT. This sequence encodes CASSLVGGGGTNTEAFF. The chain couples TRBV5-1 to TRBJ1-1, with a possible D match to TRBD1 (6 bases). Germline CDR1 SGHRS, CDR2 YFSETQ. Trimming removed 0 bases at V and 1 base at J, with 16 bases between. This CDR3 has 17 amino acids.